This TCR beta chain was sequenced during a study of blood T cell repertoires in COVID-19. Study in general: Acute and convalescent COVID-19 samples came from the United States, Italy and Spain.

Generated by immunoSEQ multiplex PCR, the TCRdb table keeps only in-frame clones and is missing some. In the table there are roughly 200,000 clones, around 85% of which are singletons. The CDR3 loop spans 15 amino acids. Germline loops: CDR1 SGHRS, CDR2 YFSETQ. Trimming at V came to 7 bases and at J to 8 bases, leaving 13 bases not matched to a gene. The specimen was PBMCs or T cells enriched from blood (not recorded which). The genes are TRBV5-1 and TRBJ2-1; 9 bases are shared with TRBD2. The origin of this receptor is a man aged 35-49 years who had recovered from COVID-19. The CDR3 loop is CASPPGLAGIYEQFF. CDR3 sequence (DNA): TGCGCCAGCCCCCCAGGGCTAGCGGGAATCTATGAGCAGTTCTTC.